This T cell receptor beta chain was recovered during a study of T cells after yellow fever vaccination. The germline V and J ends were trimmed by 2 bases and 0 bases, with 4 bases remaining between them. CDR1 and CDR2 from the germline V gene are GTSNPN and SVGIG (reference sequence). CDR3 size: 13 residues. This clonotype was counted between two and nine times. TCRdb independently ran MiXCR on the 5' RACE reads; one entry per CDR3 protein. In the table there are over 100,000 distinct CDR3 sequences, 6.5% to 9% of which are singletons. This receptor was taken from a young man who received the YFV17D yellow fever vaccine. The sample here was CD8+ T cells sorted from PBMCs, taken 45 days after the yellow fever booster vaccination. The chain employs TRBV30 and TRBJ1-4; D unresolved. The CDR3 DNA follows: TGTGCCTGGAGTTGGTCAACTAATGAAAAACTGTTTTTT. Its translation is CAWSWSTNEKLFF.